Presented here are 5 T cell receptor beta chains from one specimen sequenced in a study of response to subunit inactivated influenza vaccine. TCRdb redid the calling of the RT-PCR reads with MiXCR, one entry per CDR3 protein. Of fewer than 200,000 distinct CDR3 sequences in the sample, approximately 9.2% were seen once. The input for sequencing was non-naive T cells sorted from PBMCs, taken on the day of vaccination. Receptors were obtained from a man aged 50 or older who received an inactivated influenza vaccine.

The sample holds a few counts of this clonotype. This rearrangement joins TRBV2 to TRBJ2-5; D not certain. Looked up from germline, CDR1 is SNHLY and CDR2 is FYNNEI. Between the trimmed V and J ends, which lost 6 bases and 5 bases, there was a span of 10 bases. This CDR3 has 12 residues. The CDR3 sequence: CASSPVGETQYF. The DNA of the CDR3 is TGTGCCAGCAGCCCAGTCGGGGAGACCCAGTACTTC.

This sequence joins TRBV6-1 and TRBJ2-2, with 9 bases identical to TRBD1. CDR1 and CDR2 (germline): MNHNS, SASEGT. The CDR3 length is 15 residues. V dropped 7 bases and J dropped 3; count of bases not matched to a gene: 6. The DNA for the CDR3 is TGTGCCAGCACCCGGACAGGGGCCTACACCGGGGAGCTGTTTTTT. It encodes CASTRTGAYTGELFF.

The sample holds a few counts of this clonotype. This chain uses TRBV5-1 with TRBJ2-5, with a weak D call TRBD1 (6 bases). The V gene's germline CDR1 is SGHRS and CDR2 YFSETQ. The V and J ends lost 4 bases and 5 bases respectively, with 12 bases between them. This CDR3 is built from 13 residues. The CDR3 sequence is CASSRTEEETQYF. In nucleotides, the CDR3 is TGCGCCAGCAGCCGGACAGAGGAGGAGACCCAGTACTTC.

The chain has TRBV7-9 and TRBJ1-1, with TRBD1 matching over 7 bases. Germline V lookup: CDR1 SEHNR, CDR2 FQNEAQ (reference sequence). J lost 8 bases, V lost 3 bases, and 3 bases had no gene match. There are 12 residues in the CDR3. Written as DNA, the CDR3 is TGTGCCAGCAGCTTCAGGGGGGAGGAAGCTTTCTTT. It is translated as CASSFRGEEAFF. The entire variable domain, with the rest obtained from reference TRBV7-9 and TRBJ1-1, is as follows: DTGVSQNPRHKITKRGQNVTFRCDPISEHNRLYWYRQTLGQGPEFLTYFQNEAQLEKSRLLSDRFSAERPKGSFSTLEIQRTEQGDSAMYLCASSFRGEEAFFGQGTRLTVV.

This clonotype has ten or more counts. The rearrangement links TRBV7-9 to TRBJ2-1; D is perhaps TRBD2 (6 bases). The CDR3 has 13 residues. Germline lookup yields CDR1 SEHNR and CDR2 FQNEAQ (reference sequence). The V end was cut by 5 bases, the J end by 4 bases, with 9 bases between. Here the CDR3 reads CASSPGTYNEQFF. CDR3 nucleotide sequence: TGTGCCAGCAGCCCGGGGACTTACAATGAGCAGTTCTTC. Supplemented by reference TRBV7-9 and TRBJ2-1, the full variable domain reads DTGVSQNPRHKITKRGQNVTFRCDPISEHNRLYWYRQTLGQGPEFLTYFQNEAQLEKSRLLSDRFSAERPKGSFSTLEIQRTEQGDSAMYLCASSPGTYNEQFFGPGTRLTVL.